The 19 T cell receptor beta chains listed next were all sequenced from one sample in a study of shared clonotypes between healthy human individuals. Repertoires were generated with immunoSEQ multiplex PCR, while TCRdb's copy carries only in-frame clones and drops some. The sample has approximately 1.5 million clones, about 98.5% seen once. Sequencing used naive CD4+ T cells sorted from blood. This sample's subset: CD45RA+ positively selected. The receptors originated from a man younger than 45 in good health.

The CDR3 DNA reads TGTGCCAGCAGTAACCAGCGGGAGATCAAATACGAGCAGTACTTC. The encoded protein is CASSNQREIKYEQYF. V is TRBV6-6 and J is TRBJ2-7, with TRBD2 matching over 8 bases. The trim removed 5 bases at V and 4 bases at J, leaving 10 bases unmatched. The CDR3 has 15 residues. CDR1 is MNHNY and CDR2 is SVGAGI in the germline V gene (reference sequence).

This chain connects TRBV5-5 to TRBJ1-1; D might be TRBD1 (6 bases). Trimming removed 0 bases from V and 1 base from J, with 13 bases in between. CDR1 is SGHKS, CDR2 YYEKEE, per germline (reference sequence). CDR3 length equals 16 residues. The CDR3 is CASSLDWGLGNTEAFF. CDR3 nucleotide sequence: TGTGCCAGCAGCTTGGACTGGGGGCTGGGGAACACTGAAGCTTTCTTT.

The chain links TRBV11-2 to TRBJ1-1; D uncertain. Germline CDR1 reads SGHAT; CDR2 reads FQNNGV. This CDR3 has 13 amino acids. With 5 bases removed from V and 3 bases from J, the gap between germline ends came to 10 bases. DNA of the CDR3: TGTGCCAGCAGCACCCGGGTTTACACTGAAGCTTTCTTT. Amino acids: CASSTRVYTEAFF. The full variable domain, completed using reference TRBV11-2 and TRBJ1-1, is EAGVAQSPRYKIIEKRQSVAFWCNPISGHATLYWYQQILGQGPKLLIQFQNNGVVDDSQLPKDRFSAERLKGVDSTLKIQPAKLEDSAVYLCASSTRVYTEAFFGQGTRLTVV.

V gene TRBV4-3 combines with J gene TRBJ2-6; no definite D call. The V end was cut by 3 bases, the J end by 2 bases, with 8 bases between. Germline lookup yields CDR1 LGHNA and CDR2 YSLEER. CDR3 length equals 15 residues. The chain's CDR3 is CASSQSVAGANVLTF. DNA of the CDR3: TGCGCCAGCAGCCAGTCAGTGGCTGGGGCCAACGTCCTGACTTTC.

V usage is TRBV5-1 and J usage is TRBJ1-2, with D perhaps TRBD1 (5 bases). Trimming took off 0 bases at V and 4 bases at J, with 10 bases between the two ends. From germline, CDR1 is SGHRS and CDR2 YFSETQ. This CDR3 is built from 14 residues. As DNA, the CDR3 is TGCGCCAGCAGCTTGGGGGACGGTTTCTATGGCTACACCTTC. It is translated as CASSLGDGFYGYTF. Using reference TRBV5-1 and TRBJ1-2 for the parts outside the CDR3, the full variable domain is KAGVTQTPRYLIKTRGQQVTLSCSPISGHRSVSWYQQTPGQGLQFLFEYFSETQRNKGNFPGRFSGRQFSNSRSEMNVSTLELGDSALYLCASSLGDGFYGYTFGSGTRLTVV.

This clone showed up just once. This chain's CDR3 is CASSQVSGANVLTF. CDR3 DNA sequence: TGTGCCAGTAGTCAGGTCTCTGGGGCCAACGTCCTGACTTTC. This chain joins TRBV19 and TRBJ2-6; D not certain. V was clipped by 5 bases and J by 0 bases, with 5 bases between them. The length of the CDR3 is 14 residues. CDR1 LNHDA and CDR2 SQIVND come from the germline V gene (reference sequence).

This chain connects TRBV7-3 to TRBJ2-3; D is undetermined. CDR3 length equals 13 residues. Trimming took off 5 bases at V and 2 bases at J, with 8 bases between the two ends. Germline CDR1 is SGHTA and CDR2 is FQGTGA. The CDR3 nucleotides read TGTGCCAGCAGCCCGTGGTCCACAGATACGCAGTATTTT. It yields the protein CASSPWSTDTQYF.

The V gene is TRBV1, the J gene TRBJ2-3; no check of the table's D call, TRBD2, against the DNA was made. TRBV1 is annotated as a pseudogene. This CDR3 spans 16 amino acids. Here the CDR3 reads CTSSHRAGEVSDTQYF. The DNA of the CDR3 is TGCACCAGCAGCCACCGAGCGGGAGAGGTGTCAGATACGCAGTATTTT.

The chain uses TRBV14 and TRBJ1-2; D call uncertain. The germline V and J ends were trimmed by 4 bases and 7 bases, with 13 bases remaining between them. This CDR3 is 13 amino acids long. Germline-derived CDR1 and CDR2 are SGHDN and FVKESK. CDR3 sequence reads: CASSPTGILGYTF. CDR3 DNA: TGTGCCAGCAGCCCAACCGGGATTCTTGGCTACACCTTC.

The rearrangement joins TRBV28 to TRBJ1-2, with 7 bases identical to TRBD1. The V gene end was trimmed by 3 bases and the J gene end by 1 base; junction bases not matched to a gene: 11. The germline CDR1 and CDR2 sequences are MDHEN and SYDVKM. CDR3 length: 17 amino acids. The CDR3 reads CASSLGTGVSSNYGYTF. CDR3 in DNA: TGTGCCAGCAGTTTGGGTACAGGGGTGAGTAGTAACTATGGCTACACCTTC.

The CDR3 DNA reads as TGTGCCAGTAAGGCCCGACAGAACACTGAAGCTTTCTTT. Protein product: CASKARQNTEAFF. This rearrangement joins TRBV19 to TRBJ1-1; D unresolved. Trimming removed 7 bases from V and 1 base from J, with 10 bases in between. Per the germline V gene, CDR1 is LNHDA and CDR2 is SQIVND (reference sequence). The CDR3 runs to 13 residues.

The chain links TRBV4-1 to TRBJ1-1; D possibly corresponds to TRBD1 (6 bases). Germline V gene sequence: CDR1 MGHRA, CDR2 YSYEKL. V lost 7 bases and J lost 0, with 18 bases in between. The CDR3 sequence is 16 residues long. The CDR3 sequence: CASTPRRGGLNTEAFF. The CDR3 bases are TGCGCCAGCACCCCAAGGAGGGGGGGATTGAACACTGAAGCTTTCTTT.

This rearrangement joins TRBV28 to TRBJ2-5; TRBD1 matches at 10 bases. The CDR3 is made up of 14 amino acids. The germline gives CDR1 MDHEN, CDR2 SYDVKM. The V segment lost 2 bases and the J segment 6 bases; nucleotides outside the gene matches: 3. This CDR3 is CASSLPGQGKTQYF. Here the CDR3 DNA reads TGTGCCAGCAGTTTACCGGGACAGGGGAAGACCCAGTACTTC.

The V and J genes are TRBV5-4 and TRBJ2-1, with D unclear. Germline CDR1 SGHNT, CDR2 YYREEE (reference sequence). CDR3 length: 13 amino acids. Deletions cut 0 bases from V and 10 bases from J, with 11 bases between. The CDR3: CASSLGGETEQFF. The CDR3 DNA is TGTGCCAGCAGCTTGGGAGGCGAGACCGAGCAGTTCTTC.

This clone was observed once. The CDR3 is CASSFMNTEAFF. The DNA of the CDR3 is TGTGCCAGCAGTTTCATGAACACTGAAGCTTTCTTT. The V and J genes are TRBV6-5 and TRBJ1-1; D is unresolved. The CDR3 runs 12 residues. Germline CDR1 and CDR2: MNHEY and SVGAGI. V shed 4 bases and J shed 0 bases, with 3 bases lying between them.

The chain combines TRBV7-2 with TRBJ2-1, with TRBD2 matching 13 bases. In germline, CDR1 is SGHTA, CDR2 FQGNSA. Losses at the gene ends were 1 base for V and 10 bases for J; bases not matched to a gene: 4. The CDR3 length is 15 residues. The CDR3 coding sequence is TGTGCCAGCAGCTTAGGACTAGCGGGAGGTCAGGAGCAGTTCTTC. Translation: CASSLGLAGGQEQFF.

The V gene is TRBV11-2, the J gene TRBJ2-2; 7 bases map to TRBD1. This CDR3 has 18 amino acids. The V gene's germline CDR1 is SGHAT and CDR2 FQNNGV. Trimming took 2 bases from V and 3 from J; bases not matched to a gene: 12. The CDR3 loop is CASSLYLRNRGDTGELFF. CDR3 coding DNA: TGTGCCAGCAGCTTATACCTCAGGAACAGGGGAGACACCGGGGAGCTGTTTTTT. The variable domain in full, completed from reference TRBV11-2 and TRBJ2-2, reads EAGVAQSPRYKIIEKRQSVAFWCNPISGHATLYWYQQILGQGPKLLIQFQNNGVVDDSQLPKDRFSAERLKGVDSTLKIQPAKLEDSAVYLCASSLYLRNRGDTGELFFGEGSRLTVL.

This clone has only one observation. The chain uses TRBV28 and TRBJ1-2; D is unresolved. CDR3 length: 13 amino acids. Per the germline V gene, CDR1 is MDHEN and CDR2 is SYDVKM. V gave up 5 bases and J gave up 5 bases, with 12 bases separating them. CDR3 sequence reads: CASSPERRYGYTF. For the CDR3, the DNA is TGTGCCAGCAGTCCAGAACGGAGGTATGGCTACACCTTC.

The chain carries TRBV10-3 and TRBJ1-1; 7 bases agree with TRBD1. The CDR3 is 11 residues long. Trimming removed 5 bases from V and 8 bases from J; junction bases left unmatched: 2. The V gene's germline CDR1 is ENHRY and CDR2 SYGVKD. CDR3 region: CAISRQGEAFF. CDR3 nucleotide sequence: TGTGCCATCAGTAGACAGGGAGAAGCTTTCTTT.